These 21 T cell receptor beta chains originate from one sample sequenced in a study of blood T cell repertoires in COVID-19. The table came from immunoSEQ multiplex PCR; TCRdb's copy has only in-frame clones and leaves some out. The sample lists 200,000 to 250,000 clones; about 87% were seen once. Sequenced input: PBMCs or T cells enriched from blood (not recorded which). These receptor sequences come from a woman aged 25 to 39 who had been exposed to COVID-19.

The V gene is TRBV5-1, the J gene TRBJ2-1; no definite D call. This CDR3 has 17 amino acids. V was pared by 0 bases and J by 0 bases, with 13 bases between. Germline CDR1 is SGHRS and CDR2 is YFSETQ. Here the CDR3 reads CASSLESLPSSYNEQFF. Here the CDR3 DNA reads TGCGCCAGCAGCTTGGAGTCTCTTCCGAGCTCCTACAATGAGCAGTTCTTC.

The rearrangement joins TRBV7-6 to TRBJ2-1; TRBD2 might be the D (5 bases). V lost 3 bases to trimming and J lost 4 bases, with 13 bases between them. The CDR3 runs to 15 residues. Germline V gene lookup returns CDR1 SGHVS and CDR2 FNYEAQ. CDR3 DNA sequence: TGTGCCAGCAGCTTTGCGGACTCGTTATACAATGAGCAGTTCTTC. It specifies CASSFADSLYNEQFF.

This clone was seen once. The V call is TRBV5-6, the J call TRBJ1-2; 7 bases map to TRBD1. Germline CDR1 and CDR2: SGHDT and YYEEEE. V was pared by 0 bases and J by 3 bases, with 5 bases of the junction left unmatched. The CDR3 runs 15 residues. CDR3 DNA: TGTGCCAGCAGCTTGGTAGGGACAGCGGACTATGGCTACACCTTC. It encodes CASSLVGTADYGYTF.

The table lists this clone with a count of one. The chain is built from TRBV5-1 and TRBJ1-1; D is possibly TRBD1 (5 bases). V gave up 0 bases and J gave up 5 bases, with 11 bases separating them. Germline V lookup: CDR1 SGHRS, CDR2 YFSETQ. The CDR3 runs 14 residues. CDR3 region: CASSLVGRGTEAFF. The DNA of the CDR3 is TGCGCCAGCAGCTTGGTAGGTAGGGGTACTGAAGCTTTCTTT.

The V and J genes are TRBV5-4 and TRBJ2-1; TRBD2 aligns across 8 bases. Germline values: CDR1 SGHNT, CDR2 YYREEE (reference sequence). V was pared by 4 bases and J by 2 bases, with 5 bases of the junction left unmatched. The CDR3 contains 15 residues. The CDR3 coding sequence is TGTGCCAGCAGCAAACCGGGACTAGCCTACAATGAGCAGTTCTTC. Translation gives CASSKPGLAYNEQFF.

This sequence joins TRBV29-1 and TRBJ2-1; TRBD2 might be the D (5 bases). Trimming removed 5 bases from V and 5 bases from J, with 13 bases in between. In germline, CDR1 is SQVTM, CDR2 ANQGSEA. The CDR3 is 13 amino acids. CDR3 nucleotides: TGCAGCGTTTCGAGCGGTGGGCACAATGAGCAGTTCTTC. As protein: CSVSSGGHNEQFF.

The chain carries TRBV3-1 (or the pseudogene TRBV3-2) and TRBJ2-7, with D tentatively TRBD2 (5 bases). From germline, CDR1 is LGHDT and CDR2 YNNKEL (reference sequence). The CDR3 extends over 15 amino acids. Trimming shortened V by 0 bases and J by 0 bases, and 9 bases separated the two germline ends. The DNA of the CDR3 is TGTGCCAGCAGCCAAGAGAGTGACTACTCCTACGAGCAGTACTTC. Translating gives CASSQESDYSYEQYF.

CDR3 sequence reads: CASSLVGRAGRYEQYF. Here the CDR3 DNA reads TGTGCCAGCAGCTTAGTTGGCCGGGCGGGACGCTACGAGCAGTACTTC. The V call is TRBV11-2, the J call TRBJ2-7; possibly TRBD2 for D (6 bases). Germline V CDR1 and CDR2: SGHAT, FQNNGV. The CDR3 is 16 amino acids. The V end was cut by 1 base, the J end by 3 bases, with 16 bases between.

This chain joins TRBV15 and TRBJ1-5; 9 nucleotides agree with TRBD1. After removal of 3 bases from V and 7 bases from J, the junction contained 7 bases not matched to a gene. Germline V gene data show CDR1 as LNHNV and CDR2 as YYDKDF (reference sequence). The CDR3 consists of 15 residues. CDR3 amino acids: CATSRLQGAGQPQHF. For the CDR3, the DNA is TGTGCCACCAGCAGGCTACAGGGGGCCGGGCAGCCCCAGCATTTT.

V gene TRBV19 combines with J gene TRBJ2-5, with 11 positions matching TRBD2. J lost 3 bases, V lost 4 bases, and 4 bases had no gene match. Germline V gene lookup returns CDR1 LNHDA and CDR2 SQIVND (reference sequence). The CDR3 runs to 15 residues. CDR3 region: CASSTEGLAEETQYF. In DNA, the CDR3 is TGTGCCAGTAGTACCGAGGGACTAGCGGAAGAGACCCAGTACTTC.

The rearrangement links TRBV3-1 (or the pseudogene TRBV3-2) to TRBJ2-1, with no clear D. V shed 4 bases and J shed 3 bases, with 4 bases lying between them. The CDR3 extends over 12 amino acids. Germline-derived CDR1 and CDR2 are LGHDT and YNNKEL (reference sequence). CDR3 nucleotide sequence: TGTGCCAGCAGCCCGAGCTACAATGAGCAGTTCTTC. It translates to CASSPSYNEQFF.

The rearrangement links TRBV6-5 to TRBJ2-7, with 11 bases fitting TRBD2. V trimming: 2 bases; J trimming: 5 bases; junction bases outside the gene matches: 5. CDR1 is MNHEY and CDR2 is SVGAGI in the germline V gene. CDR3 length: 15 residues. The DNA of the CDR3 is TGTGCCAGCAGTTACACTAGCGGGAGTCTTGACGAGCAGTACTTC. This gives the protein CASSYTSGSLDEQYF.

The CDR3 region has the DNA TGTGCCACCTCAAAACATCAAGAGACCCAGTACTTC. Translating gives CATSKHQETQYF. The chain has TRBV15 and TRBJ2-5; D unclear. CDR1 is LNHNV and CDR2 is YYDKDF in the germline V gene (reference sequence). This CDR3 has 12 amino acids. With 8 bases removed from V and 2 bases from J, the gap between germline ends came to 9 bases.

The chain uses TRBV19 and TRBJ1-2; 8 nucleotides match TRBD1. The length of the CDR3 is 16 residues. Germline V gives CDR1 LNHDA, CDR2 SQIVND (reference sequence). Trimming cost V 8 bases and J 2 bases; bases outside gene matches: 13. CDR3 protein: CASQPQGAPHNYGYTF. The CDR3 DNA is TGTGCCAGTCAACCCCAGGGGGCCCCCCACAACTATGGCTACACCTTC.

This clone occurred once. This chain links TRBV2 with TRBJ2-7, with a weak D call TRBD2 (6 bases). The CDR3 spans 11 residues. Looked up from germline, CDR1 is SNHLY and CDR2 is FYNNEI. V was pared by 6 bases and J by 3 bases, with 6 bases between. The CDR3 is CASRRGYEQYF. CDR3 nucleotides: TGTGCCAGCAGGCGGGGCTACGAGCAGTACTTC.

The genes are TRBV2 and TRBJ2-3; TRBD2 is a possible D gene (6 bases). Germline V gene lookup returns CDR1 SNHLY and CDR2 FYNNEI. This CDR3 comprises 16 residues. V lost 2 bases to trimming and J lost 2 bases, with 14 bases between them. The CDR3: CASSEPFRTNTDTQYF. In DNA, the CDR3 is TGTGCCAGCAGTGAACCATTCCGGACTAACACAGATACGCAGTATTTT.

The chain joins TRBV10-3 to TRBJ1-2; a weak D match, TRBD1 (5 bases). This CDR3 region has 13 residues. Germline V gene data show CDR1 as ENHRY and CDR2 as SYGVKD. Trimming stripped 7 bases from V and 3 bases from J, with 12 bases between. CDR3 sequence (DNA): TGTGCCATCAAAGGTGACAGCGACTATGGCTACACCTTC. Its protein is CAIKGDSDYGYTF.

The rearrangement joins TRBV30 to TRBJ1-1; no clear D. The ends were cut back, 1 base at V and 4 bases at J, with 7 bases in the middle. The CDR3 contains 12 residues. Per the germline V gene, CDR1 is GTSNPN and CDR2 is SVGIG (reference sequence). Here the CDR3 DNA reads TGTGCCTGGAGTGCTGAGGGCACTGAAGCTTTCTTT. Amino acid sequence: CAWSAEGTEAFF.

The chain links TRBV7-9 to TRBJ2-7, with D perhaps matching TRBD1 (6 bases). CDR3 length: 15 residues. V dropped 7 bases and J dropped 4 bases, with 20 bases sitting between them. Germline V gene sequence: CDR1 SEHNR, CDR2 FQNEAQ (reference sequence). CDR3 in amino acids: CASIPRGRGIYEQYF. CDR3 DNA: TGTGCCAGCATCCCAAGAGGCAGGGGAATATACGAGCAGTACTTC.

The chain combines TRBV18 with TRBJ2-1; TRBD2 matches 11 bases. The V and J ends lost 3 bases and 8 bases, in that order; junction bases with no gene match: 3. The length of the CDR3 is 14 residues. Looked up from germline, CDR1 is KGHSH and CDR2 is LQKENI. The CDR3 DNA is TGTGCCAGCTCACCGGGACTAGCGGTCTATGAGCAGTTCTTC. Translated, it gives CASSPGLAVYEQFF.

The chain links TRBV11-2 to TRBJ1-1; TRBD1 is a possible D gene (5 bases). Per germline, CDR1 SGHAT and CDR2 FQNNGV. The ends were cut back, 10 bases at V and 8 bases at J, with 17 bases in the middle. CDR3 length: 12 residues. The CDR3 DNA reads as TGTGCCATCTCACCGATGACAGACGAAGCTTTCTTT. Its protein is CAISPMTDEAFF.